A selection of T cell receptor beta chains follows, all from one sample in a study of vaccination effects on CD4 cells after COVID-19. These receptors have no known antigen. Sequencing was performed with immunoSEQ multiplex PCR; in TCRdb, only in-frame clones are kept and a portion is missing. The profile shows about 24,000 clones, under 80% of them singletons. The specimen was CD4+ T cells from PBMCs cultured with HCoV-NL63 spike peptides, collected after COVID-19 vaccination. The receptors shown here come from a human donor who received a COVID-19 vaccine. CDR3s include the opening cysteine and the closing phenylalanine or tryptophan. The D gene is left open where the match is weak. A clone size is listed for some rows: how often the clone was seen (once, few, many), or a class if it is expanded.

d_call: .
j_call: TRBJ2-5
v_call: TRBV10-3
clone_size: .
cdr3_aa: CAISESGVRLETQYF
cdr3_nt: TGTGCCATCAGTGAGTCAGGAGTAAGGCTAGAGACCCAGTACTTC

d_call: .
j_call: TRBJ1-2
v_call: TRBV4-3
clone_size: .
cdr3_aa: CASSQGLRSGYTF
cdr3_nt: TGCGCCAGCAGCCAGGGCTTAAGGAGTGGCTACACCTTC

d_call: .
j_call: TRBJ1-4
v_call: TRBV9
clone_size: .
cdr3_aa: CASSVAAGGTNEKLFF
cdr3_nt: TGTGCCAGCAGCGTAGCCGCCGGGGGCACTAATGAAAAACTGTTTTTT

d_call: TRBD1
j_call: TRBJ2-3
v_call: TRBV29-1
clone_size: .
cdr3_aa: CSVEGQRDTQYF
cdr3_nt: TGCAGCGTTGAGGGACAGAGAGATACGCAGTATTTT

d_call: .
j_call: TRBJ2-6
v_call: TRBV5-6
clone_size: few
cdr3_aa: CASSLVGSGANVLTF
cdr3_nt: TGTGCCAGCAGCTTGGTTGGCTCTGGGGCCAACGTCCTGACTTTC

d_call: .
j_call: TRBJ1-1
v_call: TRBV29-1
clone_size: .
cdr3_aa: CSVEGLDTEAFF
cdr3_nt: TGCAGCGTTGAAGGGTTGGACACTGAAGCTTTCTTT

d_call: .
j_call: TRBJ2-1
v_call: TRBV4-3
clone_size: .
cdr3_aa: CASSQAGAVDEQFF
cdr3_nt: TGCGCCAGCAGCCAAGCGGGGGCTGTGGATGAGCAGTTCTTC

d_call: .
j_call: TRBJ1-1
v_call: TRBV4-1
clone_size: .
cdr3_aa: CASSQGEEAFF
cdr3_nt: TGCGCCAGCAGCCAAGGGGAGGAGGCTTTCTTT

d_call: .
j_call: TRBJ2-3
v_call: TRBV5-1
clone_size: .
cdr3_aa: CASSLGQLSTDTQYF
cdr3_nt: TGCGCCAGCAGCTTGGGGCAGCTCAGCACAGATACGCAGTATTTT

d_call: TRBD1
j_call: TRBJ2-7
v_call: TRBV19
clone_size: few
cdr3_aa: CASSIGTGSHYEQYF
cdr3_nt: TGTGCCAGTAGTATCGGGACAGGATCCCACTACGAGCAGTACTTC

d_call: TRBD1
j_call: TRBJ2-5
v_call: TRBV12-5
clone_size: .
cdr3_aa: CASGPTGVETQYF
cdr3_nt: TGTGCTAGTGGGCCGACAGGGGTAGAGACCCAGTACTTC

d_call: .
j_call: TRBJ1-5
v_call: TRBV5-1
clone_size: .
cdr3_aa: CASSLGGQSNQPQHF
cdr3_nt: TGCGCCAGCAGCTTGGGCGGACAGAGCAATCAGCCCCAGCATTTT

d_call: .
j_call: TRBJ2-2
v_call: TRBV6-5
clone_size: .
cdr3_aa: CAIRAVFNTGELFF
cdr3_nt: TGTGCCATACGGGCAGTTTTCAACACCGGGGAGCTGTTTTTT

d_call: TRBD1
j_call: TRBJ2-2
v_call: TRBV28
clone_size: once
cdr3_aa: CASSPLDRGPNTGELFF
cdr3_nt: TGTGCCAGCAGTCCCCTTGACAGGGGCCCAAACACCGGGGAGCTGTTTTTT

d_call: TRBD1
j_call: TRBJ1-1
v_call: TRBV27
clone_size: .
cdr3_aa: CASSQTPQGATEAFF
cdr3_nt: TGTGCCAGCAGCCAAACCCCACAGGGGGCCACTGAAGCTTTCTTT

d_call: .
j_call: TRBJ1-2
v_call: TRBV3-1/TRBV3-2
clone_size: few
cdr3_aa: CASSQGRLNYGYTF
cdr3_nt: TGTGCCAGCAGCCAGGGACGATTAAACTATGGCTACACCTTC

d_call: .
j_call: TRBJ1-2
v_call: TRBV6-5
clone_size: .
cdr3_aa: CASSPGEWYGYTF
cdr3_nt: TGTGCCAGCAGTCCAGGGGAGTGGTATGGCTACACCTTC

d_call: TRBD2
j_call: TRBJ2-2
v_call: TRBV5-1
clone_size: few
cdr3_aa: CASRWRPSGGANTGELFF
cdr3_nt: TGCGCCAGCAGATGGAGGCCTAGCGGGGGGGCTAACACCGGGGAGCTGTTTTTT

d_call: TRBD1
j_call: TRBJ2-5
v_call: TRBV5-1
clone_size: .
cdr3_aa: CASSRNRGSDGTQYF
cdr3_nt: TGCGCCAGCAGCAGAAACAGGGGGTCCGATGGGACCCAGTACTTC

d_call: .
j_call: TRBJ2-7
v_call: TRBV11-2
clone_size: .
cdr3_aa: CASSLDYRSYEQYF
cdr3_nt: TGTGCCAGCAGCTTAGATTATAGGAGCTACGAGCAGTACTTC

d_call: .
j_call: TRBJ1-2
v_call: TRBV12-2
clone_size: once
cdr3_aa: CASRLGTGSGYTF
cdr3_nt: TGTGCAAGTCGCTTAGGGACAGGGTCCGGCTACACCTTC

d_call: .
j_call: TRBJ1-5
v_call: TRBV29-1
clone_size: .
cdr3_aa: CSVETEGNQPQHF
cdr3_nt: TGCAGCGTTGAGACGGAGGGGAATCAGCCCCAGCATTTT

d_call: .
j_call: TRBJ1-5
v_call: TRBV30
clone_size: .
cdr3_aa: CAWSAGSNQPQHF
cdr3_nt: TGTGCCTGGAGCGCAGGGTCCAATCAGCCCCAGCATTTT

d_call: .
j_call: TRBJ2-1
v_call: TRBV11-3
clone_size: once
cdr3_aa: CASSLSQGSDEQFF
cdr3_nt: TGTGCCAGCAGCTTAAGTCAGGGTTCCGATGAGCAGTTCTTC

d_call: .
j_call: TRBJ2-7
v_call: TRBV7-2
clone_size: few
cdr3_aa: CASSKSGPYEQYF
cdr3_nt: TGTGCCAGCAGCAAATCAGGCCCCTACGAGCAGTACTTC

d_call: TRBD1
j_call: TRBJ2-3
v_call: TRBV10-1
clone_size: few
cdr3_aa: CASSVRPGQGKSTQYF
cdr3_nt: TGCGCCAGCAGTGTAAGACCGGGACAGGGAAAGAGTACGCAGTATTTT

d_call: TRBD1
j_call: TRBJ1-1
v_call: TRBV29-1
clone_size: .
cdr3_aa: CSVEDNPGTVEAFF
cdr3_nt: TGCAGCGTTGAAGATAATCCTGGGACAGTCGAAGCTTTCTTT

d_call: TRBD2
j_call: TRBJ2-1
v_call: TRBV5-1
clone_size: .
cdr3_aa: CASSLRLAGYNEQFF
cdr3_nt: TGCGCCAGCAGCTTGAGACTAGCGGGATACAATGAGCAGTTCTTC

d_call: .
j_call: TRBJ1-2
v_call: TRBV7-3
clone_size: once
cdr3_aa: CASSAGDGYTF
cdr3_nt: TGTGCCAGCAGTGCAGGGGATGGCTACACCTTC

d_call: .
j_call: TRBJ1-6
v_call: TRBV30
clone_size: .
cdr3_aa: CAWSGGSAARINSPLHF
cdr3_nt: TGTGCCTGGAGTGGCGGGAGCGCCGCGCGAATTAATTCACCCCTCCACTTT

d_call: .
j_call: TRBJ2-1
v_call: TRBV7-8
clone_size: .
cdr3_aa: CASSLQSGFSYNEQFF
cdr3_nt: TGTGCCAGCAGCTTACAAAGCGGGTTTTCCTACAATGAGCAGTTCTTC

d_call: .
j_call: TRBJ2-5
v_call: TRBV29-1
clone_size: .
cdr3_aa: CSVESRLRATQYF
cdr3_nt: TGCAGCGTTGAGTCCAGGCTTCGGGCGACCCAGTACTTC

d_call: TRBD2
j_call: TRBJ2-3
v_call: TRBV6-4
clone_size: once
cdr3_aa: CASSELAKGRTDTQYF
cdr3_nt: TGTGCCAGCAGTGAACTAGCGAAAGGCCGCACAGATACGCAGTATTTT

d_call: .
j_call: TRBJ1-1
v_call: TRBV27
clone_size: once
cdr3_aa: CASSSPGTEAFF
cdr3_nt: TGTGCCAGCAGTTCTCCTGGCACTGAAGCTTTCTTT

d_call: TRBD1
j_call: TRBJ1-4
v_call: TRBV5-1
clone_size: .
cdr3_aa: CASSAQPQGVNEKLFF
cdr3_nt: TGCGCCAGCAGCGCCCAACCACAGGGGGTGAATGAAAAACTGTTTTTT

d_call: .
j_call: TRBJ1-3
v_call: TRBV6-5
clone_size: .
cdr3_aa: CATKGAGNTIYF
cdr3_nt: TGTGCCACAAAGGGGGCTGGAAACACCATATATTTT

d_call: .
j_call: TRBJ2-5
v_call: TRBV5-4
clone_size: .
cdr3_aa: CASSSGTEETQYF
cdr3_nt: TGTGCCAGCAGCTCGGGAACTGAAGAGACCCAGTACTTC

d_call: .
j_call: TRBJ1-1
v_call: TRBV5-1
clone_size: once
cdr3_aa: CASSLRQKNTEAFF
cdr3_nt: TGCGCCAGCAGCCTTCGACAGAAGAACACTGAAGCTTTCTTT

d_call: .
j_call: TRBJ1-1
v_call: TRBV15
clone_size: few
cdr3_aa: CATSRDPGDRTEAFF
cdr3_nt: TGTGCCACCAGCAGAGATCCCGGGGACCGCACTGAAGCTTTCTTT

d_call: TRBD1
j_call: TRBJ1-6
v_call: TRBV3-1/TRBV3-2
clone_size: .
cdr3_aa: CASSQKAGGNSPLHF
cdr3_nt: TGTGCCAGCAGCCAAAAAGCAGGGGGGAATTCACCCCTCCACTTT

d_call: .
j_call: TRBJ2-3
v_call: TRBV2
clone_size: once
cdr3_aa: CASNSLGTDTQYF
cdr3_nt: TGTGCCAGCAATAGCCTCGGGACAGATACGCAGTATTTT

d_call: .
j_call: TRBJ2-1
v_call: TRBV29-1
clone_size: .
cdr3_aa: CSVVGGGSGNEQFF
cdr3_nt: TGCAGCGTTGTAGGGGGCGGGAGTGGTAATGAGCAGTTCTTC

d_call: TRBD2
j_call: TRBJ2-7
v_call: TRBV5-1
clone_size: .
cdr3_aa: CASSLLLAAGYEQYF
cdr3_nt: TGCGCCAGCAGCTTGCTACTAGCGGCAGGCTACGAGCAGTACTTC

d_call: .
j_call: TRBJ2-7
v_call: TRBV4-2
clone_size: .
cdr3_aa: CASSQGLSDEQYF
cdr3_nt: TGTGCCAGCAGCCAAGGGCTATCAGACGAGCAGTACTTC

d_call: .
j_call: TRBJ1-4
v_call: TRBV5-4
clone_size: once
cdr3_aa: CASSFEGGPNEKLFF
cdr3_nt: TGTGCCAGCAGCTTCGAGGGGGGCCCTAATGAAAAACTGTTTTTT